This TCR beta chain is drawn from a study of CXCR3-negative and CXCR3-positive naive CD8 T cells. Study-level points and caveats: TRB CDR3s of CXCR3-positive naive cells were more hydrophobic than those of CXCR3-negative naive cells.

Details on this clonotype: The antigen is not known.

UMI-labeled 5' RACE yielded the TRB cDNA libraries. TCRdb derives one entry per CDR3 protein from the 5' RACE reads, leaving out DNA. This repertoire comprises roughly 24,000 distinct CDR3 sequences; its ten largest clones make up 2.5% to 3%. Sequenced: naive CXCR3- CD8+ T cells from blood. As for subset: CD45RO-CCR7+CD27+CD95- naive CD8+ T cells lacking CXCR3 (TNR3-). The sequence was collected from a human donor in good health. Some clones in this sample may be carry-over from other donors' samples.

The CDR3: CSVVGPTPPLGEQYF. The chain recombines TRBV29-1 with TRBJ2-7; as DNA is missing, the TRBD1 call by TCRdb cannot be tested. The CDR3 runs to 15 residues. Germline V gene lookup returns CDR1 SQVTM and CDR2 ANQGSEA.